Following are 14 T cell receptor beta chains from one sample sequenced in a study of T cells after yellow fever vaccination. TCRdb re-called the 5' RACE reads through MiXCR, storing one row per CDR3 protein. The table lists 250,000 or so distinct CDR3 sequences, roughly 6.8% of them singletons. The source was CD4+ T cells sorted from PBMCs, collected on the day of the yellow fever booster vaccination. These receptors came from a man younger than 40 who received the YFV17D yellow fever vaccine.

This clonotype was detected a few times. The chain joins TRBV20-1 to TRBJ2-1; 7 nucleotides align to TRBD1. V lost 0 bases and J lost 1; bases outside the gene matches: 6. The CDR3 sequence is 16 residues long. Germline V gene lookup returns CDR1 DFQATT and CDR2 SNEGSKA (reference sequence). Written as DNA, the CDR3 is TGCAGTGCTAGAGATCTGACAGGGCCTTCCTACAATGAGCAGTTCTTC. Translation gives CSARDLTGPSYNEQFF.

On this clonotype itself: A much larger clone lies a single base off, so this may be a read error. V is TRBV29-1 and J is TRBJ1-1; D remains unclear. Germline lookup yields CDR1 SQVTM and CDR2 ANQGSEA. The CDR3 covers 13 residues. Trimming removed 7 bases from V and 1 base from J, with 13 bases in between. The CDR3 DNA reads TGCAGCGCCAAACGCCCGGGGAACACTGAAGCTTTCTTT. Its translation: CSAKRPGNTEAFF.

DNA for the CDR3: TGTGCCAGCAGCGGCGGGTTGGGAGCCTCCTACAATGAGCAGTTCTTC. This sequence encodes CASSGGLGASYNEQFF. This sequence joins TRBV3-1 and TRBJ2-1, with D maybe TRBD2 (5 bases). This CDR3 has 16 amino acids. The V gene lost 5 bases and the J gene lost 0 bases, with 14 bases spanning the gap. CDR1 and CDR2 from the germline V gene are LGHDT and YNNKEL (reference sequence).

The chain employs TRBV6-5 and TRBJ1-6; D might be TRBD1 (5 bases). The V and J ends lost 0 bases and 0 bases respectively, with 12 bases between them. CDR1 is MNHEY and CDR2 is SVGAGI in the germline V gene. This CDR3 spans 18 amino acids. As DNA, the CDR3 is TGTGCCAGCAGTTACTCAGGCAGGGTCGGCTCCTATAATTCACCCCTCCACTTT. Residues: CASSYSGRVGSYNSPLHF.

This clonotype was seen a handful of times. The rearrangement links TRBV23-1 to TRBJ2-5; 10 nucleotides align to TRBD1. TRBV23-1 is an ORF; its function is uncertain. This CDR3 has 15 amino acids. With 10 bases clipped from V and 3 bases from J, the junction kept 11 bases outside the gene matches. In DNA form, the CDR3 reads TGCGCCACCCAAGGCGGACAGGGGGGAAAAGAGACCCAGTACTTC. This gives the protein CATQGGQGGKETQYF.

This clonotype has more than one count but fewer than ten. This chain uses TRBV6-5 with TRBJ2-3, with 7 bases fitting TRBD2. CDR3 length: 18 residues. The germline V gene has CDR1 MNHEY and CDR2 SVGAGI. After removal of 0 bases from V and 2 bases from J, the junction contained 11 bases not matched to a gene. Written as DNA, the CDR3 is TGTGCCAGCAGTTACTCGACGTCTTCGGCGGGGGTCACAGATACGCAGTATTTT. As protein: CASSYSTSSAGVTDTQYF.

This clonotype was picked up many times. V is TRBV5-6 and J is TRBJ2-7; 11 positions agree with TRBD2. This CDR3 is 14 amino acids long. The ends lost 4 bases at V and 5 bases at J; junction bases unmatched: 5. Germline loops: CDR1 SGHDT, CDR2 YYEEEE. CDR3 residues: CASSRSGRAHEQYF. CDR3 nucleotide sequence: TGTGCCAGCAGCCGTAGCGGGAGGGCCCACGAGCAGTACTTC.

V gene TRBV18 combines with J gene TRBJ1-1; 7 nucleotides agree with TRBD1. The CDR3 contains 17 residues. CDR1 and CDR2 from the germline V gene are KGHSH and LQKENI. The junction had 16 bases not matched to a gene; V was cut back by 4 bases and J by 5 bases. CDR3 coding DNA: TGTGCCAGCTCACGGTTCGAAGGGATGGTACAGGGGACTGAAGCTTTCTTT. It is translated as CASSRFEGMVQGTEAFF.

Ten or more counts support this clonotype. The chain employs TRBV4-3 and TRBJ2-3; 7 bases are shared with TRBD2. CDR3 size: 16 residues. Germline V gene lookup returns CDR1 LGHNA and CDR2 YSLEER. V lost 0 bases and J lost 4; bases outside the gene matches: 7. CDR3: CASSQDDGRMADTQYF. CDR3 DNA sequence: TGCGCCAGCAGCCAAGACGACGGGAGGATGGCAGATACGCAGTATTTT.

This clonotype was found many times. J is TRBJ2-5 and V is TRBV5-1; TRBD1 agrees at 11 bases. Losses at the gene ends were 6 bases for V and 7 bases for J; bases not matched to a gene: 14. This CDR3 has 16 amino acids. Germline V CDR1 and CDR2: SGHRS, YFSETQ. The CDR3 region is CASKAPGQGATGTQYF. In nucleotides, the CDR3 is TGCGCCAGCAAGGCCCCCGGACAGGGGGCAACGGGGACCCAGTACTTC.

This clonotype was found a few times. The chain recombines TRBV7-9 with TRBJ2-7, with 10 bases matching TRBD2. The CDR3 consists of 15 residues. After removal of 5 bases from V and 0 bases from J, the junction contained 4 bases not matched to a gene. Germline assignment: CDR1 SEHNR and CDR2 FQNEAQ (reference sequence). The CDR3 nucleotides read TGTGCCAGCAGCGGACTAGCGGCTACCTCCTACGAGCAGTACTTC. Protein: CASSGLAATSYEQYF.

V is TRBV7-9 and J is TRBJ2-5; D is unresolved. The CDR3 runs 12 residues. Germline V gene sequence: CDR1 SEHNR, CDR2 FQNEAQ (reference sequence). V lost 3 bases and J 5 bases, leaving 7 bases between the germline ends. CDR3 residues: CASSFSRETQYF. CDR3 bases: TGTGCCAGCAGCTTCAGCAGGGAGACCCAGTACTTC.

CDR3 sequence (DNA): TGTGCCAGCAGCCGGGCAGGGGCTGAAGCTTTCTTT. Translated: CASSRAGAEAFF. The chain has TRBV5-6 and TRBJ1-1; tentative D call: TRBD1 (6 bases). CDR3 length: 12 amino acids. V was pared by 4 bases and J by 6 bases, with 10 bases between. Germline V gives CDR1 SGHDT, CDR2 YYEEEE.

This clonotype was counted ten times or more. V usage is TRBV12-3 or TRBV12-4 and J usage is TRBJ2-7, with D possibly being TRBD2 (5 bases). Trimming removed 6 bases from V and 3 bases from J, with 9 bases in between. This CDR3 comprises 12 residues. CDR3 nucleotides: TGTGCCAGCAGGCGAGCGGACTACGAGCAGTACTTC. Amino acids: CASRRADYEQYF.